This T cell receptor (beta chain) is from a study of metastatic and nonmetastatic thyroid tumors (dated by TCRdb to about 2020). Background on the whole study: Repertoires were compared across peripheral blood and tumor or nodule tissue samples from malignant and benign thyroid patients.

None of the patients had been given any treatment before thyroid surgery. Using T-cell receptor beta sequencing, the study looked back at clinical samples from patients collected from about 2011 to 2018. About this clone itself: Its antigen is still unknown. The sample holds no much larger clone one base away, and base qualities are not on file.

Summary of the overall study and its limitations: TCR beta diversity was reported as significantly higher in malignant tumors than in benign nodules, in both blood and tumor samples.

Counted from cysteine to phenylalanine, this CDR3 has 12 amino acids. CDR3 DNA is the only sequence kept; it has 36 bases, read in frame from the first base. The junction carries 12 bases between V and J, which are trimmed by 2 bases and 10 bases respectively. Based on the germline V gene (reference sequence), the CDR1 and CDR2 sequences are SGHNT and YYREEE. Libraries were constructed by PCR. This sample was sequenced with an Illumina HiSeq 4000. The TCR beta-chain CDR3 region of each patient was profiled by high-throughput sequencing. Per the original workflow: CDR3 differences across clinicopathological groups were used to build a classifier for discriminating distant-metastatic papillary thyroid cancer patients. To measure repertoire diversity the researchers used the Shannon index, while the Morisita-Horn index served to gauge how similar the tumor and blood repertoires were. TCRdb applied fastp at Q25 and MiXCR to the public reads, then kept only in-frame beta chains. The V and J calls follow TCRdb's processing rather than the paper's. For this sample the table gives 30,000 to 45,000 clones, of which 19% were detected only once. About 18% of the sample is held by the ten biggest clonotypes.

The V and J segments used are TRBV5-4 and TRBJ1-2, with a weak D call of TRBD1 (5 bases match). The sample comprised blood. The source is a female donor with papillary thyroid cancer or a benign thyroid nodule (not recorded which). Some clones in this sample may be carry-over from other donors' samples. The CDR3 protein: CASSFFQGVYTF. The DNA sequence is as follows: TGTGCCAGCAGCTTTTTCCAGGGCGTCTACACCTTC.